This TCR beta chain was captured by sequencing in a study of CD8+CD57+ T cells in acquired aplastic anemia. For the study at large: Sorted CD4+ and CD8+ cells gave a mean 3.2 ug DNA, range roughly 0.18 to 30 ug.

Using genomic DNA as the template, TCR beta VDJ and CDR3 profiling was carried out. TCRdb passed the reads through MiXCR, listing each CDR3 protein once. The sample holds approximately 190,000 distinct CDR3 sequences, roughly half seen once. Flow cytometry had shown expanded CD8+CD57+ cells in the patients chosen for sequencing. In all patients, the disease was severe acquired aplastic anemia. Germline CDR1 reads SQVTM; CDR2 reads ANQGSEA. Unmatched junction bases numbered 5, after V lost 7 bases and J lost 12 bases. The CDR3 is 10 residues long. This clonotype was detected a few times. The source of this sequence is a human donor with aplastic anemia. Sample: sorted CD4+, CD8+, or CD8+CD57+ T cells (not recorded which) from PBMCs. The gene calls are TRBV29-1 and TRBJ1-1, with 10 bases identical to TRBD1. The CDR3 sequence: CSAGTGVSFF. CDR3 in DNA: TGCAGCGCCGGGACAGGGGTGTCTTTCTTT.